The T cell receptor (beta chain) described here comes from a study of T cell responses to AZD1222 COVID-19 vaccine. The repertoire was sequenced with immunoSEQ multiplex PCR; TCRdb's copy has only in-frame clones and lacks some. The sample has about 120,000 clones; 87% are singletons. This CDR3 is 13 amino acids long. Germline CDR1 and CDR2: MNHEY and SMNVEV (reference sequence). V lost 6 bases and J lost 3, with 10 bases in between. The TCR was taken from an adult in good health. The chain links TRBV27 to TRBJ2-3, with D perhaps matching TRBD2 (6 bases). The specimen comprised peripheral blood, sampled on day 0 of AZD1222 vaccination. The CDR3 coding sequence is TGTGCCAGCAGAGAAGCGGGTACAGATACGCAGTATTTT. As protein: CASREAGTDTQYF.